This entry concerns a single T cell receptor (beta chain). Clones were read by immunoSEQ multiplex PCR, and TCRdb kept only the in-frame ones, dropping some. In the table there are about 68,000 clones, approximately 93% of which are singletons. The sample belongs to a study of CD4 T cells in relation to SARS-CoV-2 and coronaviruses. The CDR3 extends over 13 amino acids. V was trimmed by 1 base and J by 2 bases, leaving 5 bases between them. Germline V gives CDR1 SGHTA, CDR2 FQGNSA. Unexposed donor CD4+ T cells date from 2011-2018, before the COVID-19 pandemic. The chain joins TRBV7-2 to TRBJ1-2; D not certain. The sequenced sample was naive CD4+ T cells from PBMCs. Subset given: naive CD4+ T cells isolated by negative enrichment. The clonotype was recovered from a human donor in good health. The chain's CDR3 is CASSLEGNYGYTF. The CDR3 DNA follows: TGTGCCAGCAGCTTAGAAGGGAACTATGGCTACACCTTC. Based on the CDR3 plus reference TRBV7-2 and TRBJ1-2, the full variable domain is GAGVSQSPSNKVTEKGKDVELRCDPISGHTALYWYRQSLGQGLEFLIYFQGNSAPDKSGLPSDRFSAERTGGSVSTLTIQRTQQEDSAVYLCASSLEGNYGYTFGSGTRLTVV.